The 8 T cell receptor beta chains below were found in one sample sequenced in a study of blood T cell repertoires in COVID-19. TCRdb's table, derived via immunoSEQ multiplex PCR, lists solely in-frame clones and lacks some. The sample lists about 160,000 clones; 82% were seen once. Material for sequencing was peripheral blood. Every receptor here comes from an elderly woman with active or convalescent COVID-19.

V usage is TRBV5-6 and J usage is TRBJ1-1, with 10 bases that match TRBD1. V was pared by 4 bases and J by 4 bases, with 4 bases of the junction left unmatched. Looked up from germline, CDR1 is SGHDT and CDR2 is YYEEEE. The CDR3 sequence is 14 residues long. The CDR3 DNA follows: TGTGCCAGCAGCCATGACAGGGGGCGCACTGAAGCTTTCTTT. Translation gives CASSHDRGRTEAFF.

The chain employs TRBV7-9 and TRBJ1-2; D not certain. The CDR3 totals 12 residues. Between the trimmed V and J ends, which lost 3 bases and 8 bases, there was a span of 10 bases. The V gene's germline CDR1 is SEHNR and CDR2 FQNEAQ (reference sequence). The CDR3 bases are TGTGCCAGCAGCTTCCAAGTGAGGGGCTACACCTTC. Residues: CASSFQVRGYTF.

The rearrangement joins TRBV11-2 to TRBJ2-5; 10 bases are a match to TRBD1. The V and J ends lost 5 bases and 3 bases, in that order; junction bases with no gene match: 6. The CDR3 covers 15 residues. The germline V gene encodes CDR1 SGHAT and CDR2 FQNNGV. In nucleotides, the CDR3 is TGTGCCAGCAGCCTAGTAGGGACAGGGGAAGAGACCCAGTACTTC. As protein: CASSLVGTGEETQYF.

This clone was picked up one time. The chain links TRBV6-2 or TRBV6-3 to TRBJ2-7; D remains unclear. Germline lookup yields CDR1 MNHEY and CDR2 SVGEGT. The V end was cut by 6 bases, the J end by 3 bases, with 9 bases between. The CDR3 has 12 amino acids. The CDR3 loop reads CASSPGYYEQYF. In nucleotides, the CDR3 is TGTGCCAGCAGCCCGGGCTACTACGAGCAGTACTTC.

The V call is TRBV25-1, the J call TRBJ1-2, with 9 positions matching TRBD1. V lost 9 bases and J lost 0; bases outside the gene matches: 5. Germline V gene sequence: CDR1 MGHDK, CDR2 SYGVNS. The length of the CDR3 is 14 residues. The CDR3 here is CASRRQGANYGYTF. The CDR3 nucleotides read TGTGCCAGTCGTAGACAGGGGGCTAACTATGGCTACACCTTC.

The rearrangement joins TRBV29-1 to TRBJ2-5, with 10 bases matching TRBD1. Germline V gives CDR1 SQVTM, CDR2 ANQGSEA. V was clipped by 7 bases and J by 3 bases; unmatched bases: 2. The CDR3 has 12 residues. CDR3 sequence: CSGGTGEETQYF. The CDR3 nucleotides read TGCAGCGGAGGGACAGGGGAAGAGACCCAGTACTTC.

The gene calls are TRBV5-4 and TRBJ2-5, with D possibly TRBD2 on 6 matching bases. The V gene's germline CDR1 is SGHNT and CDR2 YYREEE (reference sequence). Trimming took 4 bases from V and 5 from J, leaving 15 bases between them. The CDR3 extends over 14 amino acids. CDR3 protein: CASSLGTLRETQYF. The CDR3 DNA is TGTGCCAGCAGCCTCGGGACTCTCAGGGAGACCCAGTACTTC.

This clone was detected once. The V call is TRBV6-2 or TRBV6-3, the J call TRBJ1-1, with no clear D. The length of the CDR3 is 14 residues. Germline V lookup: CDR1 MNHEY, CDR2 SVGEGT. Trimming left V 4 bases short and J 3 bases short, with 12 bases between. This CDR3 reads CASSSTPDYTEAFF. DNA of the CDR3: TGTGCCAGCAGTTCCACTCCCGATTACACTGAAGCTTTCTTT.